These T cell receptor beta chains were read from a single sample in a study of radiation and T cells in renal cell carcinoma. Measured with immunoSEQ multiplex PCR; TCRdb has only the in-frame clones, and not every one. In the table there are some 120,000 clones, around nine tenths of which are singletons. The sequencing used blood, collected from a patient whose treatment included radiotherapy and nephrectomy. The receptors were gathered from a woman aged 65 to 85 with renal cell carcinoma. Each CDR3 is given with its conserved first and last residue. Fields, in order: D gene, J gene, clone size, V gene, CDR3 DNA, CDR3 protein. D genes are given only for firm matches. Some rows have no size entry. The others give once, few or many, or a class for an expanded clone.

d_gene: TRBD2
j_gene: TRBJ2-7
abundance: -
v_gene: TRBV6-5
CDR3nt: TGTGCCAGCAGTTACTCGAGACTAGCTTCTAGCTACGAGCAGTACTTC
CDR3aa: CASSYSRLASSYEQYF

d_gene: -
j_gene: TRBJ1-2
abundance: -
v_gene: TRBV30
CDR3nt: TGTGCCTGGGGTTTGGGGGCCGAGAGGCTCTATGGCTACACCTTC
CDR3aa: CAWGLGAERLYGYTF

d_gene: TRBD1
j_gene: TRBJ1-6
abundance: once
v_gene: TRBV19
CDR3nt: TGTGCCAGTAGGGAGCAGGGGGCAAATAATTCACCCCTCCACTTT
CDR3aa: CASREQGANNSPLHF

d_gene: TRBD1
j_gene: TRBJ1-5
abundance: -
v_gene: TRBV28
CDR3nt: TGTGCCAGCACCGCGGGACAGGGGATGGGTTTTCAGCCCCAGCATTTT
CDR3aa: CASTAGQGMGFQPQHF

d_gene: -
j_gene: TRBJ2-7
abundance: -
v_gene: TRBV6-5
CDR3nt: TGTGCCAGCCCAGGGTGTCACTCCTACGAGCAGTACTTC
CDR3aa: CASPGCHSYEQYF

d_gene: -
j_gene: TRBJ1-2
abundance: -
v_gene: TRBV11-2
CDR3nt: TGTGCCAGCAGCTCTATCCGAACCTCCGACTATGGCTACACCTTC
CDR3aa: CASSSIRTSDYGYTF

d_gene: TRBD1
j_gene: TRBJ2-3
abundance: -
v_gene: TRBV29-1
CDR3nt: TGCAGCGTTTCGACAGGGGGCTGGACAGATACGCAGTATTTT
CDR3aa: CSVSTGGWTDTQYF

d_gene: TRBD1
j_gene: TRBJ2-7
abundance: -
v_gene: TRBV9
CDR3nt: TGTGCCAGCAGCGTAGCGGCCGGGACAGGGAAGCACGAGCAGTACTTC
CDR3aa: CASSVAAGTGKHEQYF

d_gene: -
j_gene: TRBJ2-7
abundance: -
v_gene: TRBV5-6
CDR3nt: TGTGCCAGCAGCTTCTGGTCCGGGACTGGCACCTACGAGCAGTACTTC
CDR3aa: CASSFWSGTGTYEQYF

d_gene: -
j_gene: TRBJ1-1
abundance: once
v_gene: TRBV18
CDR3nt: TGTGCCAGCTCGCCTCCGGGACGGAGTTACCGAGGGGACACTGAAGCTTTCTTT
CDR3aa: CASSPPGRSYRGDTEAFF

d_gene: -
j_gene: TRBJ1-4
abundance: -
v_gene: TRBV6-1
CDR3nt: TGTGCCAGCAGTGAAGGGACGGTATGGGAAAAACTGTTTTTT
CDR3aa: CASSEGTVWEKLFF

d_gene: -
j_gene: TRBJ1-5
abundance: once
v_gene: TRBV2
CDR3nt: TGTGCCAGCAGTTGGGGTTGGGGGCAGCCCCAGCATTTT
CDR3aa: CASSWGWGQPQHF

d_gene: -
j_gene: TRBJ1-2
abundance: -
v_gene: TRBV5-8
CDR3nt: TGTGCCAGCAGCTTGTCGGCGGGTCAGTACACCTTC
CDR3aa: CASSLSAGQYTF

d_gene: TRBD1
j_gene: TRBJ2-1
abundance: -
v_gene: TRBV6-1
CDR3nt: TGTGCCAGCGAGGACAGGGGGAGAACTTATGAGCAGTTCTTC
CDR3aa: CASEDRGRTYEQFF

d_gene: -
j_gene: TRBJ2-3
abundance: -
v_gene: TRBV7-2
CDR3nt: TGTGCCAGCAGTTATCGGGATGGCGGCGGGAATACGCAGTATTTT
CDR3aa: CASSYRDGGGNTQYF

d_gene: -
j_gene: TRBJ1-2
abundance: -
v_gene: TRBV5-6
CDR3nt: TGTGCCAGCAGCTTGGGTGACCGCTCCGCCACCTTC
CDR3aa: CASSLGDRSATF

d_gene: -
j_gene: TRBJ2-7
abundance: -
v_gene: TRBV6-5
CDR3nt: TGTGCCAGCAGTTATCCCCCCGTCTACGAGCAGTACTTC
CDR3aa: CASSYPPVYEQYF

d_gene: TRBD2
j_gene: TRBJ2-3
abundance: -
v_gene: TRBV5-1
CDR3nt: TGCGCCAGCCACGTAGCGGGGGACCGCACAGATACGCAGTATTTT
CDR3aa: CASHVAGDRTDTQYF

d_gene: TRBD1
j_gene: TRBJ2-7
abundance: -
v_gene: TRBV6-6
CDR3nt: TGTGCCAGCAGTACAAGACAGGGTTTCTACGAGCAGTACTTC
CDR3aa: CASSTRQGFYEQYF

d_gene: TRBD1
j_gene: TRBJ1-5
abundance: -
v_gene: TRBV19
CDR3nt: TGTGCCAGTAGCTTCCATCGACAGGGAGCCCAGCATTTT
CDR3aa: CASSFHRQGAQHF

d_gene: TRBD2
j_gene: TRBJ2-5
abundance: -
v_gene: TRBV7-8
CDR3nt: TGTGCCAGCAGCTTAGCAGGAGCGGGGCCTGGTACCCAGTACTTC
CDR3aa: CASSLAGAGPGTQYF

d_gene: -
j_gene: TRBJ1-1
abundance: -
v_gene: TRBV7-9
CDR3nt: TGTGCCAGCAGCTTAATACAGGGAAACACTGAAGCTTTCTTT
CDR3aa: CASSLIQGNTEAFF

d_gene: -
j_gene: TRBJ1-4
abundance: -
v_gene: TRBV11-2
CDR3nt: TGTGCCAGCAGCTTAGCAGGGGCTAATGAAAAACTGTTTTTT
CDR3aa: CASSLAGANEKLFF

d_gene: -
j_gene: TRBJ1-5
abundance: -
v_gene: TRBV30
CDR3nt: TGTGCCTGGAGTGTAGGTGGTCGGTATCAGCCCCAGCATTTT
CDR3aa: CAWSVGGRYQPQHF

d_gene: -
j_gene: TRBJ1-6
abundance: once
v_gene: TRBV6-5
CDR3nt: TGTGCCAGCAGTTACCTGGGGGTAAACTATAATTCACCCCTCCACTTT
CDR3aa: CASSYLGVNYNSPLHF

d_gene: -
j_gene: TRBJ1-2
abundance: -
v_gene: TRBV28
CDR3nt: TGTGCCAGCGGTAGGGGGGGAAACTATGGCTACACCTTC
CDR3aa: CASGRGGNYGYTF

d_gene: -
j_gene: TRBJ1-6
abundance: -
v_gene: TRBV19
CDR3nt: TGTGCCAGTAGTATTGGCAGTGATAATTCACCCCTCCACTTT
CDR3aa: CASSIGSDNSPLHF

d_gene: -
j_gene: TRBJ2-3
abundance: -
v_gene: TRBV19
CDR3nt: TGTGCCAGTAGTATATGGGGAGGCACAGATACGCAGTATTTT
CDR3aa: CASSIWGGTDTQYF

d_gene: -
j_gene: TRBJ2-7
abundance: -
v_gene: TRBV6-5
CDR3nt: TGTGCCAGCAGTTACACGGCCGACCTGACTTACGAGCAGTACTTC
CDR3aa: CASSYTADLTYEQYF

d_gene: TRBD1
j_gene: TRBJ1-5
abundance: -
v_gene: TRBV29-1
CDR3nt: TGCAGCGTTGGGACAGGGAATAACCAGCCCCAGCATTTT
CDR3aa: CSVGTGNNQPQHF

d_gene: -
j_gene: TRBJ1-4
abundance: -
v_gene: TRBV7-6
CDR3nt: TGTGCCAGCAGCTTAGGAGACTTTGGACTGTTTTTT
CDR3aa: CASSLGDFGLFF

d_gene: TRBD1
j_gene: TRBJ2-7
abundance: -
v_gene: TRBV28
CDR3nt: TGTGCCAGCAGTTTACGGACAGGTTCCTACGAGCAGTACTTC
CDR3aa: CASSLRTGSYEQYF

d_gene: TRBD2
j_gene: TRBJ2-2
abundance: -
v_gene: TRBV4-3
CDR3nt: TGCGCCAGCAGCCAAGATCTTCGCGGGGGGGCGGTCACCGGGGAGCTGTTTTTT
CDR3aa: CASSQDLRGGAVTGELFF

d_gene: -
j_gene: TRBJ1-6
abundance: -
v_gene: TRBV5-6
CDR3nt: TGTGCCAGCAGCTTGGCCCGGGGGGAATCACCCCTCCACTTT
CDR3aa: CASSLARGESPLHF

d_gene: -
j_gene: TRBJ2-5
abundance: -
v_gene: TRBV5-1
CDR3nt: TGCGCCAGCAGCTTTACTAAAGAGACCCAGTACTTC
CDR3aa: CASSFTKETQYF

d_gene: TRBD2
j_gene: TRBJ2-7
abundance: -
v_gene: TRBV7-2
CDR3nt: TGTGCCAGCAGCTTAGGGGCGGGGGGCCGGTACGAGCAGTACTTC
CDR3aa: CASSLGAGGRYEQYF

d_gene: -
j_gene: TRBJ1-4
abundance: -
v_gene: TRBV5-6
CDR3nt: TGTGCCAGCAGCTTACTAGGGCAGCGAGAAAAACTGTTTTTT
CDR3aa: CASSLLGQREKLFF

d_gene: -
j_gene: TRBJ2-5
abundance: once
v_gene: TRBV5-1
CDR3nt: TGCGCCAGCAGCTTGCGGTGGGAGACCCAGTACTTC
CDR3aa: CASSLRWETQYF

d_gene: -
j_gene: TRBJ1-3
abundance: -
v_gene: TRBV5-1
CDR3nt: TGCGCCAGCAGCTCTACGGGTGGAAACACCATATATTTT
CDR3aa: CASSSTGGNTIYF

d_gene: -
j_gene: TRBJ1-5
abundance: -
v_gene: TRBV5-6
CDR3nt: TGTGCCAGCAGCTTGGGGGGACGGACAAGCCAGCCCCAGCATTTT
CDR3aa: CASSLGGRTSQPQHF

d_gene: -
j_gene: TRBJ2-5
abundance: -
v_gene: TRBV25-1
CDR3nt: TGTGCCAGCAGTGAATATGGGCCAAAGGGGACCCAGTACTTC
CDR3aa: CASSEYGPKGTQYF

d_gene: TRBD1
j_gene: TRBJ1-4
abundance: -
v_gene: TRBV7-2
CDR3nt: TGTGCCAGCAGCCCACGACTCGGGACAGGGAGTGCAACTAATGAAAAACTGTTTTTT
CDR3aa: CASSPRLGTGSATNEKLFF

d_gene: -
j_gene: TRBJ1-2
abundance: -
v_gene: TRBV6-5
CDR3nt: TGTGCCAGCAGTTACTCGCGGGGGCCCCCTAACTATGGCTACACCTTC
CDR3aa: CASSYSRGPPNYGYTF

d_gene: -
j_gene: TRBJ1-1
abundance: -
v_gene: TRBV7-2
CDR3nt: TGTGCCAGCAGCTTAGGTTGGGCGAACACTGAAGCTTTCTTT
CDR3aa: CASSLGWANTEAFF

d_gene: TRBD1
j_gene: TRBJ2-7
abundance: -
v_gene: TRBV6-6
CDR3nt: TGTGCCAGCAGTCCCCCGGGACAGGGGTCGGTCGAGCAGTACTTC
CDR3aa: CASSPPGQGSVEQYF